The 9 T cell receptor beta chains given below trace back to one sample, sequenced in a study of graft-versus-host responses after intestinal transplantation. TCRdb's copy holds only in-frame clones and misses some; the assay was immunoSEQ multiplex PCR. The sample has 85,000 to 100,000 clones, roughly 92% seen once. Antigens for these TCRs are unknown. This sample comprised unstimulated CD8+ T cells sorted from spleen or lymph node cells, obtained before transplant. The source of these receptors is a human donor who was the organ donor for an intestinal transplant.

This chain links TRBV25-1 with TRBJ1-2; D not resolved. Germline lookup yields CDR1 MGHDK and CDR2 SYGVNS. The germline V and J ends were trimmed by 8 bases and 8 bases, with 12 bases remaining between them. The CDR3 is made up of 11 amino acids. DNA of the CDR3: TGTGCCAGCTCAACTCTCGGGGGCTACACCTTC. Amino acids: CASSTLGGYTF.

The J gene is TRBJ1-6, the V gene TRBV7-8, with D hard to call. The V end was cut by 1 base, the J end by 5 bases, with 9 bases between. The germline gives CDR1 SGHVS, CDR2 FQNEAQ. This CDR3 has 15 residues. CDR3 in DNA: TGTGCCAGCAGCTTAGATGCGTCAAATAATTCACCCCTCCACTTT. It yields the protein CASSLDASNNSPLHF.

V is TRBV5-8 and J is TRBJ2-2; 7 bases line up with TRBD1. After removal of 0 bases from V and 4 bases from J, the junction contained 3 bases not matched to a gene. There are 15 residues in the CDR3. Per germline, CDR1 SGHTS and CDR2 YDEGEE. The CDR3 protein is CASSLAPGGTGELFF. CDR3 bases: TGTGCCAGCAGCTTGGCTCCAGGGGGCACCGGGGAGCTGTTTTTT.

This chain connects TRBV28 to TRBJ2-7, with D unresolved. The CDR3 spans 14 residues. V lost 2 bases, J lost 0 bases, and 8 bases lay in between. Germline CDR1 MDHEN, CDR2 SYDVKM. The chain's CDR3 is CASSLRSSSYEQYF. CDR3 nucleotides: TGTGCCAGCAGTTTAAGATCGAGCTCCTACGAGCAGTACTTC.

In this sample, this clone turned up a few times. V and J are TRBV2 and TRBJ1-2; 7 bases fit TRBD1. The CDR3 extends over 13 amino acids. Germline-derived CDR1 and CDR2 are SNHLY and FYNNEI. The V and J ends lost 3 bases and 8 bases, in that order; junction bases with no gene match: 6. This CDR3 is CASSDPDRQGYTF. DNA of the CDR3: TGTGCCAGCAGTGACCCGGACAGGCAAGGCTACACCTTC.

The chain links TRBV29-1 to TRBJ1-2, with 7 bases that match TRBD1. CDR1 is SQVTM, CDR2 ANQGSEA, per germline. The CDR3 covers 11 residues. The V and J ends lost 0 bases and 8 bases, in that order; junction bases with no gene match: 0. CDR3 amino acids: CSVEDRGGYTF. The CDR3 DNA follows: TGCAGCGTTGAAGACAGGGGGGGCTACACCTTC.

V and J are TRBV11-2 and TRBJ2-4; 7 positions agree with TRBD1. J gave up 0 bases and V 0 bases, and 11 bases lay outside the gene matches. Germline assignment: CDR1 SGHAT and CDR2 FQNNGV. The CDR3 runs 19 residues. CDR3 sequence: CASSLDRFRQGVAKNIQYF. CDR3 DNA sequence: TGTGCCAGCAGCTTAGATCGGTTCCGACAGGGAGTAGCCAAAAACATTCAGTACTTC. Complete variable domain (other parts from reference TRBV11-2 and TRBJ2-4): EAGVAQSPRYKIIEKRQSVAFWCNPISGHATLYWYQQILGQGPKLLIQFQNNGVVDDSQLPKDRFSAERLKGVDSTLKIQPAKLEDSAVYLCASSLDRFRQGVAKNIQYFGAGTRLSVL.

This chain uses TRBV9 with TRBJ2-2, with 12 bases fitting TRBD2. Germline CDR1 is SGDLS and CDR2 is YYNGEE. The CDR3 runs 19 residues. With 6 bases clipped from V and 2 bases from J, the junction kept 14 bases outside the gene matches. CDR3 protein: CASNRASGRAFPNTGELFF. The DNA for the CDR3 is TGTGCCAGCAACAGGGCTAGCGGGAGGGCCTTTCCAAACACCGGGGAGCTGTTTTTT.

This clone was found once. This chain connects TRBV29-1 to TRBJ1-2, with D perhaps TRBD1 (6 bases). Germline V gene data show CDR1 as SQVTM and CDR2 as ANQGSEA. The CDR3 spans 18 residues. Trimming removed 1 base from V and 8 bases from J, with 29 bases in between. CDR3 DNA sequence: TGCAGCGTTGAAGGTCCGGAACAGGGCGCCCACTATCATCTAGGCTACACCTTC. Translated, it gives CSVEGPEQGAHYHLGYTF. Variable domain in full (rest from reference TRBV29-1 and TRBJ1-2): SAVISQKPSRDICQRGTSLTIQCQVDSQVTMMFWYRQQPGQSLTLIATANQGSEATYESGFVIDKFPISRPNLTFSTLTVSNMSPEDSSIYLCSVEGPEQGAHYHLGYTFGSGTRLTVV.